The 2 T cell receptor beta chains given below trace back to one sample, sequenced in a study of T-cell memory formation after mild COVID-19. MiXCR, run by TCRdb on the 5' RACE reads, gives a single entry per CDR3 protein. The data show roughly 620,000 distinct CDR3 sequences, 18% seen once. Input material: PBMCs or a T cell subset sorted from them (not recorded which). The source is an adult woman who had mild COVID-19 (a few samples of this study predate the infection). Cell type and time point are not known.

The CDR3 sequence: CSARETQGQRIYF. The CDR3 nucleotides are TGCAGTGCTAGAGAGACACAGGGACAGCGGATATATTTT. The rearrangement links TRBV20-1 to TRBJ1-3; 7 bases map to TRBD1. Germline-derived CDR1 and CDR2 are DFQATT and SNEGSKA (reference sequence). Unmatched junction bases numbered 9, after V lost 0 bases and J lost 13 bases. There are 13 residues in the CDR3.

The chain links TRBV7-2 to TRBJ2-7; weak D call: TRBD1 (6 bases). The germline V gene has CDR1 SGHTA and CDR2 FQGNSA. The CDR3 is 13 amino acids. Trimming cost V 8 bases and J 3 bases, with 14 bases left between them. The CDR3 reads CASGTRTDYEQYF. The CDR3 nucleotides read TGTGCCAGCGGAACTAGGACAGACTACGAGCAGTACTTC.